The clone carrying this T cell receptor (beta chain) was detected once. Antigen specificity is unknown. This record comes from a study of PD-1 blockade in classical Hodgkin lymphoma. Germline CDR1 reads MDHEN; CDR2 reads SYDVKM. Trimming left V 1 base short and J 12 bases short, with 10 bases between. CDR3 length: 12 amino acids. Libraries were prepared by immunoSEQ multiplex PCR; TCRdb keeps only in-frame clonotypes and omits some of them. The sample yields roughly 77,000 clones, over 85% seen once. Regarding the study as a whole: Newly diagnosed patients had baseline TCR diversity that was reportedly lower than that of healthy donors. Why the repertoires differ is still unclear, perhaps disease activity or prior therapy.

The time point here: newly diagnosed, previously untreated cHL patient sample. As a comparison, the study used PBMCs from newly diagnosed, untreated classical Hodgkin lymphoma. Sequences were obtained from peripheral blood mononuclear cells (PBMCs). The rearrangement uses TRBV28 and TRBJ2-1; D possibly corresponds to TRBD2 (6 bases). The TCR was taken from a human donor with classical Hodgkin lymphoma. CDR3 sequence reads: CASSLSGLTQFF. The CDR3 coding sequence is TGTGCCAGCAGTTTATCGGGACTGACGCAGTTCTTC. Using reference TRBV28 and TRBJ2-1 for the parts outside the CDR3, the full variable domain is DVKVTQSSRYLVKRTGEKVFLECVQDMDHENMFWYRQDPGLGLRLIYFSYDVKMKEKGDIPEGYSVSREKKERFSLILESASTNQTSMYLCASSLSGLTQFFGPGTRLTVL.